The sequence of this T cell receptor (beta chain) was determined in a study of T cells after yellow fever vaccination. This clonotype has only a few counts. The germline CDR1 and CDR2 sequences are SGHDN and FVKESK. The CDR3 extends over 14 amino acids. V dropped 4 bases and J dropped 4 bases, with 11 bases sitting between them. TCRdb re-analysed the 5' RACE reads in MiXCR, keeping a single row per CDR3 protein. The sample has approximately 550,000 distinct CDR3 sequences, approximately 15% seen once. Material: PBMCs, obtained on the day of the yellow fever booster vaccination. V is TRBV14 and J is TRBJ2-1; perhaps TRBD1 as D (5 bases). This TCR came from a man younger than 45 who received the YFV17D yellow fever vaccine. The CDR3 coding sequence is TGTGCCAGCAGCCCGCAGGGAAGGTACAATGAGCAGTTCTTC. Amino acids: CASSPQGRYNEQFF.